The 29 T cell receptor beta chains listed next were all sequenced from one sample in a study of T cell responses to AZD1222 COVID-19 vaccine (dated by TCRdb to the early 2020s). Library method: the immunoSEQ multiplex PCR assay. The clones in this table, taken by TCRdb from immuneACCESS, are in-frame only. Not every clone is retained; where verified, under half of the shortfall comes from an unresolved V gene, and the cause of the rest is unknown. The sample has tens of thousands of clones on record, approximately 83% of them singletons. Around an eighth of the sample lies in the top ten. In light of the paper, this sample's time point label describes: about 28 days (+/-7) after the second vaccine dose. The starting material was peripheral blood, obtained 28 days after the second AZD1222 dose. The receptors were sampled from an adult who received the AZD1222 COVID-19 vaccine.

V and J are TRBV14 and TRBJ2-7; weak D call: TRBD2 (5 bases). The V gene lost 1 base and the J gene lost 6 bases, with 13 bases spanning the gap. CDR1 is SGHDN and CDR2 is FVKESK in the germline V gene. The CDR3 totals 14 residues. CDR3 DNA: TGTGCCAGCAGCCAAGCGGGTCCCGGGGTCGAGCAGTACTTC. Its translation is CASSQAGPGVEQYF.

V and J are TRBV9 and TRBJ1-4, with D possibly being TRBD1 (6 bases). Germline V lookup: CDR1 SGDLS, CDR2 YYNGEE. The CDR3 length is 15 residues. Trimming shortened V by 0 bases and J by 7 bases, and 13 bases separated the two germline ends. The CDR3 region is CASSVETGRAEKLFF. The CDR3 DNA sequence: TGTGCCAGCAGCGTAGAAACAGGGCGGGCTGAAAAACTGTTTTTT.

In its sample, this clone was seen once. The CDR3 DNA reads as TGTGCCAGCAGCTTGGACGGGGGCGCCTCCTACGAGCAGTACGTC. This encodes CASSLDGGASYEQYV. J is TRBJ2-7 and V is TRBV5-4; D is possibly TRBD1 or TRBD2 (6 bases each). This CDR3 contains 15 residues. CDR1 SGHNT and CDR2 YYREEE come from the germline V gene (reference sequence). V lost 0 bases, J lost 0 bases, and 10 bases lay in between.

This clone was picked up a small number of times. The chain couples TRBV18 to TRBJ2-7; D is uncertain. CDR1 and CDR2 from the germline V gene are KGHSH and LQKENI. Trimming left V 3 bases short and J 0 bases short, with 9 bases between. This CDR3 region has 14 residues. The chain's CDR3 is CASSPESSSYEQYF. The CDR3 coding sequence is TGTGCCAGCTCACCGGAGAGTAGCTCCTACGAGCAGTACTTC.

The rearrangement joins TRBV5-6 to TRBJ1-2; D uncertain. CDR1 and CDR2 (germline): SGHDT, YYEEEE. V was pared by 2 bases and J by 3 bases, with 8 bases between. CDR3 length equals 13 residues. CDR3 nucleotides: TGTGCCAGCAGCTTTAAGGGTGACTATGGCTACACCTTC. It translates to CASSFKGDYGYTF.

This chain uses TRBV19 with TRBJ1-6; no clear D gene. The ends were cut back, 2 bases at V and 3 bases at J, with 11 bases in the middle. Germline V gene data show CDR1 as LNHDA and CDR2 as SQIVND (reference sequence). CDR3 length: 16 residues. In DNA form, the CDR3 reads TGTGCCAGTAGTATATTTCGGGCGAGCTATAATTCACCCCTCCACTTT. Its protein is CASSIFRASYNSPLHF.

The V call is TRBV5-3, the J call TRBJ2-4; a possible D gene is TRBD1 (5 bases). TRBV5-3 is an ORF; its function is uncertain. The CDR3 sequence is 14 residues long. Trimming removed 4 bases from V and 5 bases from J, with 13 bases in between. This chain's CDR3 is CARSPAGYQNIQYF. The CDR3 DNA is TGTGCCAGAAGCCCGGCAGGGTACCAAAACATTCAGTACTTC.

This chain connects TRBV27 to TRBJ2-7, with TRBD2 as a possible D gene (6 bases). Trimming took 5 bases from V and 3 from J, leaving 23 bases between them. Looked up from germline, CDR1 is MNHEY and CDR2 is SMNVEV (reference sequence). The CDR3 contains 17 residues. The CDR3 DNA reads TGTGCCAGCAGTACATACACATTACGGGGGATTTTCTACGAGCAGTACGTC. Encoded protein: CASSTYTLRGIFYEQYV.

The chain is built from TRBV6-5 and TRBJ2-1; D is possibly TRBD2 (5 bases). Germline lookup yields CDR1 MNHEY and CDR2 SVGAGI. Trimming pared 0 bases from V and 10 bases from J, leaving 13 bases between. The CDR3 is made up of 14 amino acids. The DNA of the CDR3 is TGTGCCAGCAGTTACTCGACTACGGTAGTAGAGCAGTTCTTC. Its protein is CASSYSTTVVEQFF.

The chain couples TRBV3-1 (or the pseudogene TRBV3-2) to TRBJ1-5; D not resolved. Germline assignment: CDR1 LGHDT and CDR2 YNNKEL (reference sequence). Trimming pared 4 bases from V and 0 bases from J, leaving 13 bases between. This CDR3 is built from 16 residues. The CDR3 sequence: CASSPHIGNSNQPQHF. The CDR3 nucleotides read TGTGCCAGCAGCCCTCATATTGGGAATAGCAATCAGCCCCAGCATTTT.

This clone came up a few times. The chain is built from TRBV6-2 or TRBV6-3 and TRBJ2-6; the match to TRBD1 covers 7 bases. Germline V gene sequence: CDR1 MNHEY, CDR2 SVGEGT. V was pared by 5 bases and J by 0 bases, with 1 base of the junction left unmatched. This CDR3 spans 15 amino acids. The CDR3 loop is CASSDRDSGANVLTF. For the CDR3, the DNA is TGTGCCAGCAGTGACAGGGACTCTGGGGCCAACGTCCTGACTTTC.

The chain combines TRBV4-3 with TRBJ1-2, with D perhaps matching TRBD1 (5 bases). Trimming shortened V by 1 base and J by 4 bases, and 10 bases separated the two germline ends. CDR1 and CDR2 (germline): LGHNA, YSLEER. This CDR3 has 14 amino acids. Here the CDR3 reads CASSQGQGTYGYTF. In DNA form, the CDR3 reads TGCGCCAGCAGCCAAGGCCAGGGTACCTATGGCTACACCTTC.

This chain connects TRBV11-2 to TRBJ1-6; TRBD1 aligns across 7 bases. Germline CDR1 reads SGHAT; CDR2 reads FQNNGV. Trimming cost V 3 bases and J 5 bases; bases outside gene matches: 4. The CDR3 is 15 amino acids. CDR3: CASSLDRHNNSPLHF. Here the CDR3 DNA reads TGTGCCAGCAGCTTGGACAGGCACAATAATTCACCCCTCCACTTT.

This clone was found a few times. The chain employs TRBV11-2 and TRBJ1-6; 11 nucleotides align to TRBD1. V gave up 1 base and J gave up 10 bases; unmatched junction bases: 6. This CDR3 contains 16 residues. From germline, CDR1 is SGHAT and CDR2 FQNNGV. The chain's CDR3 is CASSLAWTGGYSPLHF. CDR3 nucleotide sequence: TGTGCCAGCAGCTTAGCTTGGACAGGGGGCTACTCACCCCTCCACTTT. Full variable domain (outside the CDR3, taken from reference TRBV11-2 and TRBJ1-6): EAGVAQSPRYKIIEKRQSVAFWCNPISGHATLYWYQQILGQGPKLLIQFQNNGVVDDSQLPKDRFSAERLKGVDSTLKIQPAKLEDSAVYLCASSLAWTGGYSPLHFGNGTRLTVT.

The chain couples TRBV19 to TRBJ2-2; unclear D gene. The CDR3 covers 14 residues. Trimming left V 7 bases short and J 1 base short, with 10 bases between. Germline CDR1 LNHDA, CDR2 SQIVND (reference sequence). CDR3 in amino acids: CASTPYGNTGELFF. For the CDR3, the DNA is TGTGCCAGTACCCCCTACGGGAACACCGGGGAGCTGTTTTTT. The variable domain in full, with the rest retrieved from reference TRBV19 and TRBJ2-2, is DGGITQSPKYLFRKEGQNVTLSCEQNLNHDAMYWYRQDPGQGLRLIYYSQIVNDFQKGDIAEGYSVSREKKESFPLTVTSAQKNPTAFYLCASTPYGNTGELFFGEGSRLTVL.

The chain combines TRBV2 with TRBJ1-6; D not certain. CDR3 length equals 14 residues. V lost 4 bases, J lost 8 bases, and 12 bases lay in between. Germline V gives CDR1 SNHLY, CDR2 FYNNEI. The CDR3 loop reads CASSVQHTDSPLHF. In nucleotides, the CDR3 is TGTGCCAGCAGTGTTCAGCATACGGATTCACCCCTCCACTTT.

The rearrangement links TRBV6-1 to TRBJ1-2; 7 bases agree with TRBD1. Germline trimming cut 4 bases from V and 5 bases from J; bases unmatched to any gene: 13. Germline CDR1 and CDR2: MNHNS and SASEGT. This CDR3 spans 16 amino acids. The CDR3 protein is CASSVIGFNRGYGYTF. The CDR3, as DNA: TGTGCCAGCAGTGTGATCGGGTTTAACAGGGGATATGGCTACACCTTC.

The J gene is TRBJ2-7, the V gene TRBV7-6, with D unresolved. Germline CDR1 is SGHVS and CDR2 is FNYEAQ. The CDR3 is made up of 15 amino acids. V lost 6 bases, J lost 0 bases, and 15 bases lay in between. CDR3 sequence: CASSQRAPNSYEQYV. In nucleotides, the CDR3 is TGTGCCAGCAGTCAACGAGCGCCTAACTCCTACGAGCAGTACGTC.

This chain uses TRBV6-2 or TRBV6-3 with TRBJ2-7; 14 bases map to TRBD2. Germline V gives CDR1 MNHEY, CDR2 SVGEGT. J gave up 2 bases and V 4 bases, and 1 base lay outside the gene matches. There are 15 residues in the CDR3. The CDR3 bases are TGTGCCAGCAGTTCGGGACTAGCGGGGGCCTACGAGCAGTACTTC. Residues: CASSSGLAGAYEQYF.

The chain uses TRBV28 and TRBJ2-5, with no clear D. The CDR3 spans 12 residues. V lost 4 bases and J 1 base, leaving 4 bases between the germline ends. Germline V gives CDR1 MDHEN, CDR2 SYDVKM. CDR3 amino acids: CASSSVQETQYF. CDR3 nucleotide sequence: TGTGCCAGCAGTTCCGTCCAAGAGACCCAGTACTTC. The full variable domain, with the rest looked up from reference TRBV28 and TRBJ2-5, is DVKVTQSSRYLVKRTGEKVFLECVQDMDHENMFWYRQDPGLGLRLIYFSYDVKMKEKGDIPEGYSVSREKKERFSLILESASTNQTSMYLCASSSVQETQYFGPGTRLLVL.

This clone was counted between two and nine times. This sequence joins TRBV10-3 and TRBJ1-1, with TRBD1 matching over 10 bases. V trimming: 11 bases; J trimming: 3 bases; junction bases outside the gene matches: 15. CDR1 ENHRY and CDR2 SYGVKD come from the germline V gene. The CDR3 extends over 16 amino acids. The CDR3 reads CASKGQGPSGDTEAFF. As DNA, the CDR3 is TGTGCCTCCAAGGGACAGGGGCCTTCTGGGGACACTGAAGCTTTCTTT.

The V call is TRBV6-5, the J call TRBJ1-3; D unclear. From germline, CDR1 is MNHEY and CDR2 SVGAGI. This CDR3 has 15 residues. V was cut by 2 bases and J by 0 bases, with 8 bases left in between. CDR3 sequence (DNA): TGTGCCAGCAGTTACCTGCCGAACTCTGGAAACACCATATATTTT. Encoded protein: CASSYLPNSGNTIYF.

The J gene is TRBJ1-2, the V gene TRBV6-5, with TRBD1 matching 9 bases. The CDR3 loop spans 15 amino acids. Germline V gene sequence: CDR1 MNHEY, CDR2 SVGAGI. J lost 4 bases, V lost 5 bases, and 8 bases had no gene match. The CDR3 nucleotides are TGTGCCAGCAGTAAACAGGGGGCGCAGATCTATGGCTACACCTTC. This gives the protein CASSKQGAQIYGYTF.

In this sample, this clone turned up once. The genes are TRBV5-4 and TRBJ2-5; D is uncertain. This CDR3 region has 14 residues. CDR1 is SGHNT, CDR2 YYREEE, per germline (reference sequence). V was clipped by 0 bases and J by 5 bases, with 11 bases between them. The DNA for the CDR3 is TGTGCCAGCAGCTTGGCGACCCGGCAGGAGACCCAGTACTTC. Encoded protein: CASSLATRQETQYF.

The chain carries TRBV30 and TRBJ2-7, with unresolved D. The CDR3 runs 11 residues. In germline, CDR1 is GTSNPN, CDR2 SVGIG (reference sequence). The V end lost 2 bases, the J end lost 7 bases, and 9 bases lay between the germline ends. The CDR3 coding sequence is TGTGCCTGGAGTCGAGCGAGGGAGCAGTACGTC. It yields the protein CAWSRAREQYV.

The rearrangement joins TRBV7-3 to TRBJ2-3, with 16 bases lining up with TRBD2. Per germline, CDR1 SGHTA and CDR2 FQGTGA. This CDR3 contains 17 residues. V dropped 5 bases and J dropped 5; count of bases not matched to a gene: 7. The CDR3 reads CASSPKGLAGGGDTQYF. CDR3 sequence (DNA): TGTGCCAGCAGCCCAAAGGGACTAGCGGGAGGGGGAGATACGCAGTATTTT. The full variable domain, in which reference TRBV7-3 and TRBJ2-3 provide the parts outside the CDR3, is GAGVSQTPSNKVTEKGKYVELRCDPISGHTALYWYRQSLGQGPEFLIYFQGTGAADDSGLPNDRFFAVRPEGSVSTLKIQRTERGDSAVYLCASSPKGLAGGGDTQYFGPGTRLTVL.

On this clone: Additional DNA sequences in this sample encode the identical CDR3. The CDR3 spells CASSLTGRGYTF. The CDR3 DNA reads TGTGCCAGCAGCCTGACAGGACGTGGCTACACCTTC. The rearrangement links TRBV5-6 to TRBJ1-2, with D possibly being TRBD1 (6 bases). The V and J ends lost 4 bases and 7 bases respectively, with 11 bases between them. Germline V CDR1 and CDR2: SGHDT, YYEEEE. The CDR3 sequence is 12 residues long. Full variable domain (remainder filled in from reference TRBV5-6 and TRBJ1-2): DAGVTQSPTHLIKTRGQQVTLRCSPKSGHDTVSWYQQALGQGPQFIFQYYEEEERQRGNFPDRFSGHQFPNYSSELNVNALLLGDSALYLCASSLTGRGYTFGSGTRLTVV.

J is TRBJ1-2 and V is TRBV6-4, with unresolved D. Trimming took off 3 bases at V and 3 bases at J, with 14 bases between the two ends. CDR3 length: 15 residues. Germline V gene data show CDR1 as MRHNA and CDR2 as SNTAGT. The CDR3 DNA follows: TGTGCCAGCAGTGAGTCATGGGCCGGAGACTATGGCTACACCTTC. This encodes CASSESWAGDYGYTF.

The rearrangement uses TRBV6-5 and TRBJ1-2, with 8 bases lining up with TRBD1. The J segment lost 11 bases and the V segment lost 7 bases, leaving 9 bases of the junction unmatched. CDR1 and CDR2 from the germline V gene are MNHEY and SVGAGI. The CDR3 sequence is 12 residues long. The CDR3 loop is CASTDRDRTYTF. The CDR3 nucleotides read TGTGCCAGCACCGACCGGGACAGGACGTACACCTTC.